This TCR beta chain is drawn from a study of Ad26.COV2.S vaccination and SARS-CoV-2 variants. Study as a whole: Once, or twice with 56 days between doses, Ad26.COV2.S was given intramuscularly.

This CDR3 contains 16 residues. Losses at the gene ends were 0 bases for V and 0 bases for J; bases not matched to a gene: 3. Germline CDR1 reads SGHRS; CDR2 reads YFSETQ. For this clone: Its target is unknown. Other DNA sequences in this specimen translate into the identical CDR3.

This table comes from immunoSEQ multiplex PCR, and its TCRdb copy is limited to in-frame clones, with some not included. Of 500,000 or so clones detected, approximately 88% appear once; the ten largest clones hold 10% to 15%. Study-level results: Substantial response breadth was reportedly seen for spike-specific CD8+ and CD4+ T cells after vaccination. For non-spike TCRs, breadth in vaccine recipients resembled that in placebo recipients.

Indicated treatment: about 20 received Ad26.COV2.S at low or high dose, single or two shots; several received placebo; per-sample allocation not given. Sample collection was performed on day 63 after the first vaccine or placebo injection. The donor's status was that of an adult aged 18-55 years in Boston. The origin of this receptor is a person between 18 and 65 years old who received the Ad26.COV2.S COVID-19 vaccine or a placebo. This material consisted of peripheral blood, taken in a trial of Ad26.COV2.S vaccine versus placebo. This chain connects TRBV5-1 to TRBJ2-1; 7 bases fit TRBD2. The CDR3 sequence is CASSLGGGSSYNEQFF. The CDR3 coding sequence is TGCGCCAGCAGCTTGGGTGGCGGGAGCTCCTACAATGAGCAGTTCTTC.